This T cell receptor beta chain is from a study of T cell responses to AZD1222 COVID-19 vaccine. General study points: Recipients of AZD1222 seropositive at baseline numbered only 5 or 6. There were vaccine-associated CD4 TCRs across spike, dominant at 160-218 and 743-854.

As for this clone: Antigen unknown.

The CDR3 contains 13 residues. Germline CDR1 reads SQVTM; CDR2 reads ANQGSEA. J gave up 2 bases and V 4 bases, and 4 bases lay outside the gene matches. Generated by immunoSEQ multiplex PCR, the TCRdb table keeps only in-frame clones and is missing some. This table has 90,000 to 120,000 clones, approximately 92% appearing once. The specimen comprised peripheral blood, sampled 28 days after the second AZD1222 dose. The TCR sequence derives from an adult who received the AZD1222 COVID-19 vaccine. The genes are TRBV29-1 and TRBJ1-2, with TRBD1 matching 7 bases. The CDR3 sequence is CSVGQGRNYGYTF. CDR3 nucleotides: TGCAGCGTTGGACAGGGAAGAAACTATGGCTACACCTTC.